The rows below give T cell receptor beta chains drawn from one sample of a study of T cells in localized non-small cell lung cancer. Repertoires were generated with immunoSEQ multiplex PCR, while TCRdb's copy carries only in-frame clones and drops some. This sample has 8,200 or so clones, with 50% to 60% found just once. The source material was lymph node tissue, sampled before any cancer treatment. The receptors stem from a male donor at least 60 years old with stage I squamous cell lung carcinoma. Each CDR3 is given with its conserved first and last residue. Each record gives: clone size, V gene, D gene, J gene, CDR3 DNA, CDR3 protein. D genes are given only for firm matches. Size values are once, few and many counts, or a class for expanded clones, and some rows have none.

>few|TRBV29-1|.|TRBJ1-1
TGCAGCGTTGCAAGAGGGATGGCTGAAGCTTTCTTT
CSVARGMAEAFF
>few|TRBV9|.|TRBJ1-2
TGTGCCAGCAGTGAAGCGCGTCAGGGTGGTGGCTACACCTTC
CASSEARQGGGYTF
>.|TRBV6-8|.|TRBJ2-2
TGTGCCAGCAAGGAGGGGAGGAACACCGGGGAGCTGTTTTTT
CASKEGRNTGELFF
>.|TRBV29-1|.|TRBJ1-4
TGCAGCGTAAGACAAGGGACTGAAAAACTGTTTTTT
CSVRQGTEKLFF
>.|TRBV30|TRBD2|TRBJ2-7
TGTGCCTGCCTTAGCGGGAGTAGGTACGAGCAGTACTTC
CACLSGSRYEQYF
>.|TRBV18|.|TRBJ1-2
TGTGCCAGCTCACCACCCAGTGGACGCGGCGTTTATGGCTACACCTTC
CASSPPSGRGVYGYTF
>.|TRBV9|TRBD2|TRBJ2-3
TGTGCCAGCAGAGCGCCGGGGGGTACGCAGTATTTT
CASRAPGGTQYF
>.|TRBV18|TRBD1|TRBJ2-1
TGTGCCAGCCAGGGACAGAACAATGAGCAGTTCTTC
CASQGQNNEQFF
>few|TRBV6-9|TRBD1|TRBJ1-1
TGTGCCAGCACCCCGCGGGACAGGGGGAACACTGAAGCTTTCTTT
CASTPRDRGNTEAFF
>.|TRBV28|TRBD2|TRBJ2-1
TGTGCCAGCAGTTTGATACTAGCGGGAGATTCCTACAATGAGCAGTTCTTC
CASSLILAGDSYNEQFF
>few|TRBV6-8|.|TRBJ1-1
TGTGCCAGCAGTTATGGCGGCACTGAAGCTTTCTTT
CASSYGGTEAFF
>.|TRBV29-1|.|TRBJ1-4
TGCAGCGGCCTCTCGGGGGGTAATGAAAAACTGTTTTTT
CSGLSGGNEKLFF
>.|TRBV29-1|.|TRBJ1-2
TGCAGCGTTTTCGAGGGGGGCGCGGATGGCTACACCTTC
CSVFEGGADGYTF
>.|TRBV18|TRBD2|TRBJ2-7
TGTGCCAGCTCACCACCGGGACTAGCGGCTTACGAGCAGTACTTC
CASSPPGLAAYEQYF
>.|TRBV18|.|TRBJ1-1
TGTGCCAGCTCACAGGGGATGAACACTGAAGCTTTCTTT
CASSQGMNTEAFF
>.|TRBV28|.|TRBJ1-1
TGTGCCAGCAGACCCTTACAGAACACTGAAGCTTTCTTT
CASRPLQNTEAFF
>few|TRBV6-8|.|TRBJ2-7
TGTGCCAGCAGTTACGCCATGGTAGAGCAGTACTTC
CASSYAMVEQYF
>.|TRBV22-1|.|TRBJ2-7
TGTGCCAGCAGTCCCCGAGGGGGTATCGGCGAGCAGTACTTC
CASSPRGGIGEQYF
>.|TRBV6-4|TRBD1|TRBJ2-1
TGTGCCACCTCAACTTACAGGGGTCTCTACAATGAGCAGTTCTTC
CATSTYRGLYNEQFF
>.|TRBV10-2|TRBD1|TRBJ2-7
TGCGCCAGTGGGACAGAACCCTCCTACGAGCAGTACTTC
CASGTEPSYEQYF
>.|TRBV19|TRBD1|TRBJ1-5
TGTGCCAGTAGTATAAGGGGGACAGATCAGCCCCAGCATTTT
CASSIRGTDQPQHF
>.|TRBV12-5|.|TRBJ1-1
TGTGCTAGTGGTATGACAGTGAACACTGAAGCTTTCTTT
CASGMTVNTEAFF
>few|TRBV6-8|.|TRBJ1-3
TGTGCCAGCAGTGCGCTGGAAGGGTTTGGAAACACCATATATTTT
CASSALEGFGNTIYF
>medium-sized|TRBV11-3|.|TRBJ2-5
TGTGCCAGCAGCTTTAGCGACTCGTACCAAGAGACCCAGTACTTC
CASSFSDSYQETQYF
>.|TRBV11-3|.|TRBJ2-1
TGTGCCAGCAGCTTAAGGGGGCCAAGCGGGGTTGAGCAGTTCTTC
CASSLRGPSGVEQFF
>.|TRBV6-8|TRBD1|TRBJ1-5
TGTGCCAGCCTACAGGGGAACGATCAGCCCCAGCATTTT
CASLQGNDQPQHF
>few|TRBV18|.|TRBJ2-7
TGTGCCAGCTCACCAAATCACAACGATCACGAGCAGTACTTC
CASSPNHNDHEQYF
>.|TRBV27|.|TRBJ1-2
TGTGCCAGCAGTCCCCCTACAGGGAAGGGTGGCTACACCTTC
CASSPPTGKGGYTF
>once|TRBV5-1|.|TRBJ2-1
TGCGCCAGCAGCCCTACTGACGCGGAACTAGACAATGAGCAGTTCTTC
CASSPTDAELDNEQFF
>.|TRBV29-1|.|TRBJ1-3
TGCAGCGTTGAGTTAGGGGTGGACGGAAACACCATATATTTT
CSVELGVDGNTIYF
>.|TRBV2|.|TRBJ2-7
TGTGCCAGCAGGACCGGACTTGACGAGCAGTACTTC
CASRTGLDEQYF
>.|TRBV4-1|.|TRBJ1-5
TGCGCCAGCAGCCAAGATCACAATCAGCCCCAGCATTTT
CASSQDHNQPQHF
>.|TRBV18|.|TRBJ1-5
TGTGCCAGCTCACCAGACAGGTCCCAGCCCCAGCATTTT
CASSPDRSQPQHF
>once|TRBV5-1|.|TRBJ2-2
TGCGCCAGCAGCCTTAGCGGAGGGAACACCGGGGAGCTGTTTTTT
CASSLSGGNTGELFF
>.|TRBV18|.|TRBJ1-1
TGTGCCAGCTCACCGGGGGTGGCGGCTGAAGCTTTCTTT
CASSPGVAAEAFF
>.|TRBV19|.|TRBJ2-1
TGTGCCAGTAGTATGATGCAGGGCTTCTACAATGAGCAGTTCTTC
CASSMMQGFYNEQFF
>.|TRBV28|TRBD1|TRBJ2-2
TGTGCCAGCAGTCGTACCCTCCCCGGGACAGGGGGCATCGGGGAGCTGTTTTTT
CASSRTLPGTGGIGELFF
>few|TRBV28|.|TRBJ2-1
TGTGCCATCAGTCCCGGACCCTACAATGAGCAGTTCTTC
CAISPGPYNEQFF
>.|TRBV18|.|TRBJ2-1
TGTGCCAGCTCACGAGGGCTGGGCCACAATGAGCAGTTCTTC
CASSRGLGHNEQFF
>.|TRBV28|.|TRBJ2-5
TGTGCCAGCAGTTTGAGTGGGTCTGGGGAGACCCAGTACTTC
CASSLSGSGETQYF
>.|TRBV28|.|TRBJ2-3
TGTGCCAGCAGTCTCCTCTCAGATACGCAGTATTTT
CASSLLSDTQYF
>few|TRBV18|TRBD1|TRBJ2-1
TGTGCCAGCTCACCGTCGACAGGGTCTAATGAGCAGTTCTTC
CASSPSTGSNEQFF
>medium-sized|TRBV11-3|.|TRBJ1-2
TGTGCCAGCAGCTTGGAAAGGGTAGGGAACTATGGCTACACCTTC
CASSLERVGNYGYTF
>.|TRBV6-8|TRBD2|TRBJ2-1
TGTGCCAGCAGTGGAGCGGGAGGGGGGTTTTCCTACAATGAGCAGTTCTTC
CASSGAGGGFSYNEQFF